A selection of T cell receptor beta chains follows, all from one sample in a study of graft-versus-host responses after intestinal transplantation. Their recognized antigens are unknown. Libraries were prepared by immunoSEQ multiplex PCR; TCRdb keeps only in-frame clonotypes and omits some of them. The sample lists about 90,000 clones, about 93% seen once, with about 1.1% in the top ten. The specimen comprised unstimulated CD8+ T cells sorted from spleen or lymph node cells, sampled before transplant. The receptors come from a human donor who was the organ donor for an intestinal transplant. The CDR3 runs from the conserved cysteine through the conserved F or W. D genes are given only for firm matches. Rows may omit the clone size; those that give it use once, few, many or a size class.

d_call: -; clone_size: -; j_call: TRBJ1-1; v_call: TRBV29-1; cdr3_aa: CSTRGGSTMTEAFF; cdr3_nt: TGCAGCACCCGCGGAGGCTCCACCATGACTGAAGCTTTCTTT
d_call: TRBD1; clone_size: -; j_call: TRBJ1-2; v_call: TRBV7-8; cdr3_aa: CASSLGPGQGDGYTF; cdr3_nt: TGTGCCAGCAGCTTAGGGCCGGGACAGGGAGATGGCTACACCTTC
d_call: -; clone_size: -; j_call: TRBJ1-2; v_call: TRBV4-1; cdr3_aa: CASSPLDSGDGYTF; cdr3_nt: TGCGCCAGCAGCCCGCTCGACAGCGGGGATGGCTACACCTTC
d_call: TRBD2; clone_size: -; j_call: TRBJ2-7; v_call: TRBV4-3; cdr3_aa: CASSQVWLAGRNLYEQYF; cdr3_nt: TGCGCCAGCAGCCAAGTGTGGCTAGCGGGACGAAACCTCTACGAGCAGTACTTC
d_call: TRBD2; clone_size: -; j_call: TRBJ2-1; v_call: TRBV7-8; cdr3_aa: CASSLGTRGNEQFF; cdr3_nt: TGTGCCAGCAGCCTCGGGACTAGGGGGAATGAGCAGTTCTTC
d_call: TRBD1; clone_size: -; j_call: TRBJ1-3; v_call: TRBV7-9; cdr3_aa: CASSHGTGGAKGGNTIYF; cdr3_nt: TGTGCCAGCAGCCACGGGACAGGGGGAGCTAAAGGTGGAAACACCATATATTTT
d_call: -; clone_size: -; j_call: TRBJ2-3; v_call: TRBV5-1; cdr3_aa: CASSSGVSTTDTQYF; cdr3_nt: TGCGCCAGCAGCTCGGGGGTCTCCACCACAGATACGCAGTATTTT
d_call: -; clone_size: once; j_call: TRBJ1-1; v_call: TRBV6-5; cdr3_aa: CASSYSAGTEAFF; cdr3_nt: TGTGCCAGCAGTTACTCGGCAGGGACTGAAGCTTTCTTT
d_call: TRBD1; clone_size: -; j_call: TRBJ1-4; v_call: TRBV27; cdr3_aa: CASSLTPPGQVLGVEKLFF; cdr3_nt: TGTGCCAGCAGTTTGACCCCCCCGGGACAGGTTTTGGGGGTTGAAAAACTGTTTTTT
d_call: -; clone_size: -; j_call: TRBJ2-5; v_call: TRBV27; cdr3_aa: CASREVGWQTQYF; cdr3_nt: TGTGCCAGCAGGGAGGTTGGGTGGCAGACCCAGTACTTC
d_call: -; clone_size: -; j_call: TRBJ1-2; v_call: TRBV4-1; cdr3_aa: CASSHRGGPYGYTF; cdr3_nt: TGCGCCAGCAGCCACCGGGGGGGGCCCTATGGCTACACCTTC
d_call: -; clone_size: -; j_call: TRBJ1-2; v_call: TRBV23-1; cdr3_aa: CASSLYPRRAALFGYTF; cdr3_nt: TGCGCCAGCAGTCTTTATCCGAGGAGGGCAGCTCTATTTGGCTACACCTTC
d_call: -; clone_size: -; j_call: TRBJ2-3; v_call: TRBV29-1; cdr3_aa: CSIPLGAGTDTQYF; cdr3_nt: TGCAGTATTCCTTTAGGTGCGGGCACAGATACGCAGTATTTT
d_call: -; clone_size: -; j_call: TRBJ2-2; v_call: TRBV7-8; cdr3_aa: CASSSEATGPGELFF; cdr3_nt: TGTGCCAGCAGCTCAGAAGCTACAGGGCCCGGGGAGCTGTTTTTT
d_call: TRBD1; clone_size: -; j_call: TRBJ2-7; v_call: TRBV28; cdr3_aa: CASSLLGQGASSEQYF; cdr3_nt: TGTGCCAGCAGTTTATTGGGGCAGGGGGCGTCCTCCGAGCAGTACTTC
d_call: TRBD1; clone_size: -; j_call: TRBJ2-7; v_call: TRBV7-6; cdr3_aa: CASSSGTGEQYF; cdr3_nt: TGTGCCAGCAGCTCCGGGACAGGCGAGCAGTACTTC
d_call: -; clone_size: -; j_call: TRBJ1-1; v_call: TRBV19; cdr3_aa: CASSQRGWHTEAFF; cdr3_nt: TGTGCCAGTAGTCAAAGGGGGTGGCACACTGAAGCTTTCTTT
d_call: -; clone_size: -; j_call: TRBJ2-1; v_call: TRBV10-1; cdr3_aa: CASSEVKEAYNEQFF; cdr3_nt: TGCGCCAGCAGTGAGGTGAAGGAGGCCTACAATGAGCAGTTCTTC
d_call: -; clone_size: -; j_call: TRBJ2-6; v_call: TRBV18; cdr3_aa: CASSRLPGVGSSSGANVLTF; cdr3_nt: TGTGCCAGCTCACGACTCCCGGGGGTTGGGTCCAGCTCTGGGGCCAACGTCCTGACTTTC
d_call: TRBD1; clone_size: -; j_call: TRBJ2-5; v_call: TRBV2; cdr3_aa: CASSPGTDRRQETQYF; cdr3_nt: TGTGCCAGCAGTCCCGGGACAGACCGTAGACAAGAGACCCAGTACTTC
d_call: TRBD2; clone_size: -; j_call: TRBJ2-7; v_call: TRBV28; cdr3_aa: CASSLGLATYEQYF; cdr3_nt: TGTGCCAGCAGTTTGGGACTAGCGACCTACGAGCAGTACTTC
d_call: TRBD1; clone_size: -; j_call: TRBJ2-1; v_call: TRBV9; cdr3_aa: CASSVQPDRGRRDEQFF; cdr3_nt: TGTGCCAGCAGCGTCCAACCGGACAGGGGGCGCAGAGATGAGCAGTTCTTC
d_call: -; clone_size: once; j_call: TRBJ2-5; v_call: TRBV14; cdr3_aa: CASSHQRLETQYF; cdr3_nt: TGTGCCAGCAGCCACCAAAGACTAGAGACCCAGTACTTC
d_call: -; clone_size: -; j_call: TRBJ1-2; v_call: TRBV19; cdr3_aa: CASSIGGSNGYTF; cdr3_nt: TGTGCCAGTAGTATAGGCGGATCAAATGGCTACACCTTC
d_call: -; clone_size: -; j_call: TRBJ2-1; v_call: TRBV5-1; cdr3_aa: CASSSLGGGPTNEQFF; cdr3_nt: TGCGCCAGCAGCTCCCTCGGAGGGGGCCCAACCAATGAGCAGTTCTTC
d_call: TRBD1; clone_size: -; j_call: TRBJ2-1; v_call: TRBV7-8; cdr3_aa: CASSLATEGAPKGPYNEQFF; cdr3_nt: TGTGCCAGCAGCTTAGCAACCGAGGGGGCCCCCAAAGGCCCTTACAATGAGCAGTTCTTC
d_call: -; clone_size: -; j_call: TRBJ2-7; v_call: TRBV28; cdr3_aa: CASSFAGDYEQYF; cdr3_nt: TGTGCCAGCAGTTTTGCCGGGGACTACGAGCAGTACTTC